These 26 T cell receptor beta chains came from one sample sequenced in a study of blood T cell repertoires in COVID-19. Here immunoSEQ multiplex PCR was the method, and the copy in TCRdb shows in-frame clones only, minus some. The sample includes 200,000 to 250,000 clones, 84% of them seen just once. Sequenced material: peripheral blood. Every receptor here comes from a woman older than 75 with active or convalescent COVID-19.

This chain links TRBV18 with TRBJ2-7, with TRBD2 identical over 12 bases. V shed 3 bases and J 5 bases; nucleotides not matched to a gene: 8. This CDR3 is 16 amino acids long. The germline CDR1 and CDR2 sequences are KGHSH and LQKENI. CDR3 residues: CASSPLAGGGVNEQYF. CDR3 DNA sequence: TGTGCCAGCTCACCTCTAGCGGGAGGGGGAGTGAACGAGCAGTACTTC.

V is TRBV2 and J is TRBJ2-1, with TRBD2 matching over 7 bases. This CDR3 contains 14 residues. V gave up 5 bases and J gave up 5 bases; unmatched junction bases: 6. The germline V gene encodes CDR1 SNHLY and CDR2 FYNNEI. The CDR3: CASSREGRNNEQFF. CDR3 nucleotide sequence: TGTGCCAGCAGTAGGGAGGGTCGAAACAATGAGCAGTTCTTC.

This clone has only a few counts. The chain employs TRBV13 and TRBJ2-5; 8 bases fit TRBD2. Looked up from germline, CDR1 is PRHDT and CDR2 is FYEKMQ (reference sequence). Germline trimming cut 5 bases from V and 7 bases from J; bases unmatched to any gene: 12. This CDR3 is 15 amino acids long. CDR3 in DNA: TGTGCCAGCAGCGAGAGCGGGAGAGGTCAGACGACCCAGTACTTC. It is translated as CASSESGRGQTTQYF.

J is TRBJ2-1 and V is TRBV19, with 10 positions matching TRBD2. Germline assignment: CDR1 LNHDA and CDR2 SQIVND (reference sequence). The CDR3 is made up of 18 amino acids. Germline trimming cut 3 bases from V and 0 bases from J; bases unmatched to any gene: 8. The CDR3 here is CASSIRYSGGFSYNEQFF. DNA for the CDR3: TGTGCCAGTAGTATTAGATATAGCGGGGGGTTCTCCTACAATGAGCAGTTCTTC.

In this sample, this clone turned up a few times. This rearrangement joins TRBV7-2 to TRBJ2-1; 10 bases are shared with TRBD2. Germline V gives CDR1 SGHTA, CDR2 FQGNSA. V gave up 2 bases and J gave up 0 bases; unmatched junction bases: 4. There are 17 residues in the CDR3. CDR3: CASSLTLAGGSYNEQFF. CDR3 sequence (DNA): TGTGCCAGCAGCTTAACCTTAGCGGGGGGCTCCTACAATGAGCAGTTCTTC.

The chain joins TRBV29-1 to TRBJ1-5, with a tentative D call TRBD1 (6 bases). V lost 4 bases to trimming and J lost 9 bases, with 19 bases between them. The length of the CDR3 is 14 residues. Germline V gene data show CDR1 as SQVTM and CDR2 as ANQGSEA. The CDR3 nucleotides read TGCAGCGTTGGAGAGCAGGGGTCAAGGGGGCCCCAGCATTTT. It yields the protein CSVGEQGSRGPQHF.

This sequence joins TRBV7-2 and TRBJ2-1; TRBD2 matches 8 bases. This CDR3 is built from 15 residues. V gave up 5 bases and J gave up 8 bases; unmatched junction bases: 11. From germline, CDR1 is SGHTA and CDR2 FQGNSA. CDR3 in DNA: TGTGCCAGCAGCCTCCCTAGGCGGGGGGACGATGAGCAGTTCTTC. Encoded protein: CASSLPRRGDDEQFF.

The rearrangement uses TRBV9 and TRBJ2-7; 10 positions agree with TRBD2. Unmatched junction bases numbered 3, after V lost 0 bases and J lost 0 bases. The CDR3 has 16 residues. The germline V gene encodes CDR1 SGDLS and CDR2 YYNGEE. CDR3 loop: CASSVGQREGSYEQYF. In nucleotides, the CDR3 is TGTGCCAGCAGCGTAGGGCAGCGGGAGGGCTCCTACGAGCAGTACTTC.

The V and J genes are TRBV18 and TRBJ1-1, with 7 nucleotides matching TRBD1. J lost 5 bases, V lost 6 bases, and 9 bases had no gene match. This CDR3 comprises 14 residues. CDR1 and CDR2 (germline): KGHSH, LQKENI. CDR3 loop: CASSDQGGRTEAFF. CDR3 nucleotides: TGTGCCAGCTCGGATCAAGGGGGCCGTACTGAAGCTTTCTTT.

The V gene is TRBV2, the J gene TRBJ2-1; 9 bases match TRBD2. This CDR3 region has 16 residues. Per the germline V gene, CDR1 is SNHLY and CDR2 is FYNNEI. V dropped 4 bases and J dropped 4; count of bases not matched to a gene: 8. This chain's CDR3 is CASSVLTSGRYNEQFF. CDR3 DNA sequence: TGTGCCAGCAGTGTCCTCACTAGCGGGCGTTACAATGAGCAGTTCTTC.

A word on this clone: Distinct nucleotide sequences in the sample also encode this CDR3. V gene TRBV18 combines with J gene TRBJ1-5; 8 positions match TRBD1. CDR1 and CDR2 (germline): KGHSH, LQKENI. With V trimmed by 3 bases and J by 2 bases, 3 bases remained unmatched. The CDR3 loop spans 15 amino acids. The CDR3 nucleotides are TGTGCCAGCTCACCTGACAGGGGAGGCAATCAGCCCCAGCATTTT. It translates to CASSPDRGGNQPQHF.

This rearrangement joins TRBV2 to TRBJ2-1; maybe TRBD2 (7 bases). Germline V gene data show CDR1 as SNHLY and CDR2 as FYNNEI. V was clipped by 6 bases and J by 4 bases, with 16 bases between them. The CDR3 has 15 amino acids. The CDR3 DNA follows: TGTGCCAGCAGGGGCGGCGGGGGCCTTTACAATGAGCAGTTCTTC. This codes for CASRGGGGLYNEQFF.

The chain links TRBV30 to TRBJ2-3, with 8 bases lining up with TRBD2. Germline CDR1 and CDR2: GTSNPN and SVGIG (reference sequence). V lost 0 bases to trimming and J lost 1 base; unmatched junction nucleotides: 3. The CDR3 has 15 residues. The CDR3, as DNA: TGTGCCTGGAGTGTAGGAGCGGGGGGCACAGATACGCAGTATTTT. Protein product: CAWSVGAGGTDTQYF. Variable domain in full (rest from reference TRBV30 and TRBJ2-3): SQTIHQWPATLVQPVGSPLSLECTVEGTSNPNLYWYRQAAGRGLQLLFYSVGIGQISSEVPQNLSASRPQDRQFILSSKKLLLSDSGFYLCAWSVGAGGTDTQYFGPGTRLTVL.

The count of this clone is one. This chain connects TRBV12-3 or TRBV12-4 to TRBJ1-6; D call uncertain. The CDR3 is 12 residues long. The ends were cut back, 3 bases at V and 8 bases at J, with 5 bases in the middle. CDR3 sequence (DNA): TGTGCCAGCAGTTTGAGAGATTCACCCCTCCACTTT. Translating it yields CASSLRDSPLHF.

Worth noting for this clone: The same CDR3 can be traced to other DNA sequences in this sample. The J gene is TRBJ2-7, the V gene TRBV30, with D hard to call. V was shortened by 1 base and J by 4 bases, with 5 bases between the two germline ends. CDR1 is GTSNPN, CDR2 SVGIG, per germline (reference sequence). The length of the CDR3 is 11 residues. CDR3 DNA: TGTGCCTGGAGTGGAACTTACGAGCAGTACTTC. As protein: CAWSGTYEQYF.

This chain joins TRBV7-9 and TRBJ2-1; TRBD2 agrees at 9 bases. J gave up 6 bases and V 5 bases, and 5 bases lay outside the gene matches. This CDR3 region has 14 residues. Germline-derived CDR1 and CDR2 are SEHNR and FQNEAQ (reference sequence). The CDR3 here is CASSPGTSFNEQFF. The CDR3 region has the DNA TGTGCCAGCAGCCCCGGGACTAGCTTCAATGAGCAGTTCTTC. Variable domain in full (rest from reference TRBV7-9 and TRBJ2-1): DTGVSQNPRHKITKRGQNVTFRCDPISEHNRLYWYRQTLGQGPEFLTYFQNEAQLEKSRLLSDRFSAERPKGSFSTLEIQRTEQGDSAMYLCASSPGTSFNEQFFGPGTRLTVL.

This chain links TRBV4-1 with TRBJ2-5; 11 nucleotides agree with TRBD1. The CDR3 runs 16 residues. Looked up from germline, CDR1 is MGHRA and CDR2 is YSYEKL. After removal of 4 bases from V and 2 bases from J, the junction contained 6 bases not matched to a gene. CDR3 DNA sequence: TGCGCCAGCAGCCTAGGTTGGGACAGGGGGCAAGAGACCCAGTACTTC. The encoded protein is CASSLGWDRGQETQYF.

This rearrangement joins TRBV6-6 to TRBJ1-2; a possible D gene is TRBD1 (5 bases). The V end was cut by 0 bases, the J end by 3 bases, with 8 bases between. This CDR3 contains 14 residues. Germline loops: CDR1 MNHNY, CDR2 SVGAGI (reference sequence). CDR3 coding DNA: TGTGCCAGCAGTTACTCCACAGGATACTATGGCTACACCTTC. This codes for CASSYSTGYYGYTF.

The chain combines TRBV9 with TRBJ2-7, with 11 positions matching TRBD2. From germline, CDR1 is SGDLS and CDR2 YYNGEE. V shed 3 bases, J shed 5 bases, and the junction held 10 bases outside the gene matches. CDR3 length equals 16 residues. This CDR3 reads CASSAQLAGVSHEQYF. The DNA for the CDR3 is TGTGCCAGCAGCGCCCAACTAGCGGGAGTATCCCACGAGCAGTACTTC.

The chain joins TRBV7-2 to TRBJ1-3; tentatively, D is TRBD1 (6 bases). The V end was cut by 5 bases, the J end by 4 bases, with 18 bases between. The CDR3 loop spans 16 amino acids. Germline V CDR1 and CDR2: SGHTA, FQGNSA. The CDR3 here is CASSLNRDTQGNTIYF. DNA for the CDR3: TGTGCCAGCAGCCTGAACCGGGACACCCAAGGAAACACCATATATTTT.

The chain carries TRBV28 and TRBJ2-1, with 10 bases that match TRBD2. V shed 5 bases and J 2 bases; nucleotides not matched to a gene: 3. There are 15 residues in the CDR3. Germline CDR1 is MDHEN and CDR2 is SYDVKM. CDR3 protein: CASSQGTSAYNEQFF. CDR3 coding DNA: TGTGCCAGCAGTCAAGGGACTAGCGCCTACAATGAGCAGTTCTTC.

The chain recombines TRBV6-5 with TRBJ2-7; 8 nucleotides match TRBD1. This CDR3 is 13 amino acids long. With V trimmed by 10 bases and J by 3 bases, 8 bases remained unmatched. Germline CDR1 is MNHEY and CDR2 is SVGAGI. This CDR3 is CATAGQVNYEQYF. The CDR3 nucleotides read TGTGCCACCGCGGGACAGGTGAACTACGAGCAGTACTTC.

This chain connects TRBV5-6 to TRBJ2-3, with D tentatively TRBD1 (5 bases). The CDR3 consists of 13 residues. From germline, CDR1 is SGHDT and CDR2 YYEEEE. V was cut by 2 bases and J by 4 bases, with 8 bases left in between. The CDR3 DNA reads as TGTGCCAGCAGCTTCCAAGGGGCAGATACGCAGTATTTT. This sequence encodes CASSFQGADTQYF.

The gene calls are TRBV18 and TRBJ1-5; the match to TRBD1 covers 7 bases. Trimming at V came to 2 bases and at J to 6 bases, leaving 4 bases not matched to a gene. Germline loops: CDR1 KGHSH, CDR2 LQKENI. This CDR3 comprises 14 residues. In nucleotides, the CDR3 is TGTGCCAGCTCACCAGACAGGGTAGGTCAGCCCCAGCATTTT. Amino acids: CASSPDRVGQPQHF.

V usage is TRBV5-1 and J usage is TRBJ1-3; D not resolved. The CDR3 is 15 amino acids. Trimming removed 1 base at V and 1 base at J, with 9 bases between. CDR1 is SGHRS and CDR2 is YFSETQ in the germline V gene. CDR3 amino acids: CASSLTGTSGNTIYF. In DNA, the CDR3 is TGCGCCAGCAGCTTGACGGGAACTTCTGGAAACACCATATATTTT.

This clone was counted a single time. The chain joins TRBV9 to TRBJ2-1; TRBD2 aligns across 7 bases. The trim removed 4 bases at V and 8 bases at J, leaving 12 bases unmatched. Germline-derived CDR1 and CDR2 are SGDLS and YYNGEE. The CDR3 is 15 residues long. As DNA, the CDR3 is TGTGCCAGCAGCCTGTTTCGGGGGGATAGAGATGAGCAGTTCTTC. Protein sequence: CASSLFRGDRDEQFF.